This T cell receptor (beta chain) appears in the sequencing data of a study of T cells in Graves' hyperthyroidism and ophthalmopathy. Study observations and caveats: Ophthalmopathy was predicted by the model a median of approximately six months ahead of onset. Blood also contained most expanded thyroid clonotypes above 0.001. Ophthalmopathy could be told apart from stable hyperthyroidism with a 13 V-J model.

Orbital computed tomography, thyroid ultrasound, serum thyroxine and TRAb, and clinical symptoms together informed the diagnoses. The V gene's germline CDR1 is WSHSY and CDR2 SAAADI. CDR3 length: 12 amino acids. V was cut by 3 bases and J by 5 bases, with 8 bases left in between. RNA transcripts served as the template for amplifying TCR beta CDR3 regions. A first-round RT-PCR of the TCR CDR3 used the HTBI primer set. Using its own MiXCR run on the multiplex PCR reads, TCRdb lists one record per CDR3 protein. The sample includes 500,000 to 600,000 distinct CDR3 sequences, approximately 49% of them seen just once. About this clonotype: What it binds is not known.

The chain has TRBV10-2 and TRBJ2-7, with D possibly called TRBD1 or TRBD2 (5 bases each). The TCR comes from an adult woman with Graves' disease, either hyperthyroidism or ophthalmopathy (not recorded which). The sequencing input was peripheral blood or thyroid tissue (not recorded which). For the CDR3, the DNA is TGCGCCAGCAGTGACGGGGCAAACGAGCAGTACTTC. It yields the protein CASSDGANEQYF.